The subject of this entry is one TCR beta chain. Its antigen is undetermined. Within the sample, other DNA sequences also encode this same CDR3. The data are from a study of cytomegalovirus exposure and HLA in healthy donors. Only in-frame clones appear in the TCRdb table, and some are missing; sequencing was by immunoSEQ multiplex PCR. The sample lists about 220,000 clones; about 91% were seen once. Study-level findings and limits: A few chains linked to CMV were shown in vitro to be specific for CMV antigens.

The CDR3 runs 14 residues. Trimming removed 2 bases from V and 0 bases from J, with 8 bases in between. Germline CDR1 and CDR2: SGHNT and YYREEE (reference sequence). The rearrangement links TRBV5-4 to TRBJ1-1; D might be TRBD1 (6 bases). The clonotype comes from a woman under 30 in good health and CMV-seronegative. The sample taken for sequencing was PBMCs. CDR3 amino acids: CASSFTGLNTEAFF. CDR3 in DNA: TGTGCCAGCAGCTTCACAGGGCTGAACACTGAAGCTTTCTTT. Complete variable domain (other parts from reference TRBV5-4 and TRBJ1-1): ETGVTQSPTHLIKTRGQQVTLRCSSQSGHNTVSWYQQALGQGPQFIFQYYREEENGRGNFPPRFSGLQFPNYSSELNVNALELDDSALYLCASSFTGLNTEAFFGQGTRLTVV.